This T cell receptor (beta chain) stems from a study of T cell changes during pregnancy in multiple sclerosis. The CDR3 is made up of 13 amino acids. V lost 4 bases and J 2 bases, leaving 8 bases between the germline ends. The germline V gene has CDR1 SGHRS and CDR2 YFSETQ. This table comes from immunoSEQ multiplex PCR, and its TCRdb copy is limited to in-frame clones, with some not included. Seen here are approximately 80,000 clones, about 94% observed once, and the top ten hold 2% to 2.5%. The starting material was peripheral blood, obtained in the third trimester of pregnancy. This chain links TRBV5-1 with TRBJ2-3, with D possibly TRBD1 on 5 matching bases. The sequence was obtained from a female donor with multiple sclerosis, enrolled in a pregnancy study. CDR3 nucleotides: TGCGCCAGCAGCGAGACAGTCACAGATACGCAGTATTTT. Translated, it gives CASSETVTDTQYF. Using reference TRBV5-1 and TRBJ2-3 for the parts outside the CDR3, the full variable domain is KAGVTQTPRYLIKTRGQQVTLSCSPISGHRSVSWYQQTPGQGLQFLFEYFSETQRNKGNFPGRFSGRQFSNSRSEMNVSTLELGDSALYLCASSETVTDTQYFGPGTRLTVL.